This note documents a single TCR beta chain sequence. What it recognizes is unknown. This sample is part of a study of shared clonotypes between healthy human individuals. For the study at large: CD4 naive and CD4 memory each took three plates per donor, while CD8 naive took two and CD8 memory one. The study's findings and limits: Among non-shared clonotypes, generation probabilities were lower than among those shared by all four donors.

Germline V CDR1 and CDR2: SGHRS, YFSETQ. V trimming: 4 bases; J trimming: 4 bases; junction bases outside the gene matches: 9. CDR3 size: 16 residues. Assay execution took place at the deep level. The protocol was immunoSEQ multiplex PCR, while the TCRdb copy is restricted to in-frame clones and leaves out a portion. The top ten clones hold roughly 0.36% of a sample with approximately 2.5 million clones, 93% of them seen once. Material: naive CD4+ T cells from PBMCs. Subset defined: CD45RA+ positively selected. This clonotype was sampled from a man aged 18 to 29 in good health. Some clones in this sample may be carry-over from other donors' samples. The chain links TRBV5-1 to TRBJ1-4, with 8 bases aligning to TRBD1. The CDR3 loop is CASSTSVTGGNEKLFF. CDR3 DNA: TGCGCCAGCAGCACCTCAGTAACAGGGGGTAATGAAAAACTGTTTTTT. Full variable domain (rest looked up from reference TRBV5-1 and TRBJ1-4): KAGVTQTPRYLIKTRGQQVTLSCSPISGHRSVSWYQQTPGQGLQFLFEYFSETQRNKGNFPGRFSGRQFSNSRSEMNVSTLELGDSALYLCASSTSVTGGNEKLFFGSGTQLSVL.